These 26 T cell receptor beta chains were all obtained from the same sample, sequenced in a study of shared clonotypes between healthy human individuals. Terminally differentiated effector memory CD45RA+ cells were left out of the naive CD8 fraction, which was CD45RO-negative and positively selected for CCR7. Here immunoSEQ multiplex PCR was the method, and the copy in TCRdb shows in-frame clones only, minus some. The sample lists about 2,100,000 clones, about 92% occurring once. The sample comprised naive CD8+ T cells from PBMCs. The receptors shown here come from a man aged 18 to 30 in good health. Some clones in this sample may be carry-over from other donors' samples.

The CDR3 bases are TGTGCCAGCAGCCAACCTCTCAGGGGGGAGAACTATGGCTACACCTTC. Translation gives CASSQPLRGENYGYTF. This chain uses TRBV28 with TRBJ1-2; 7 bases line up with TRBD1. V gave up 6 bases and J gave up 2 bases; unmatched junction bases: 12. CDR3 size: 16 residues. Germline CDR1 MDHEN, CDR2 SYDVKM.

J is TRBJ2-1 and V is TRBV14, with 9 bases matching TRBD2. The CDR3 sequence is 17 residues long. Trimming at V came to 1 base and at J to 4 bases, leaving 8 bases not matched to a gene. The germline V gene encodes CDR1 SGHDN and CDR2 FVKESK. The DNA for the CDR3 is TGTGCCAGCAGCCAAGGATTGACTAGCGGCCCATACAATGAGCAGTTCTTC. It codes for CASSQGLTSGPYNEQFF.

The J gene is TRBJ1-5, the V gene TRBV28; D gene unclear. The CDR3 covers 14 residues. CDR1 is MDHEN and CDR2 is SYDVKM in the germline V gene. V lost 7 bases and J 4 bases, leaving 14 bases between the germline ends. The CDR3 reads CASTVGGLNQPQHF. CDR3 coding DNA: TGTGCCAGCACCGTGGGCGGACTGAATCAGCCCCAGCATTTT.

The chain joins TRBV29-1 to TRBJ1-2; a possible D gene is TRBD1 (5 bases). Germline loops: CDR1 SQVTM, CDR2 ANQGSEA. Trimming left V 5 bases short and J 0 bases short, with 16 bases between. The CDR3 runs to 15 residues. CDR3 in DNA: TGCAGCGTTTTCGATCGGGGCACCCCTAACTATGGCTACACCTTC. Its protein product is CSVFDRGTPNYGYTF.

The genes are TRBV29-1 and TRBJ2-5; no definite D call. The J call may be wrong; the DNA end is better matched by TRBJ2-7. Per the germline V gene, CDR1 is SQVTM and CDR2 is ANQGSEA. The CDR3 has 12 residues. The CDR3 loop reads CSVTQSPNEQYF. In DNA, the CDR3 is TGCAGCGTAACCCAGTCCCCCAACGAGCAGTACTTC.

This chain connects TRBV14 to TRBJ2-7; 9 bases align to TRBD2. The V segment lost 4 bases and the J segment 7 bases; nucleotides outside the gene matches: 11. Germline V gene lookup returns CDR1 SGHDN and CDR2 FVKESK. The CDR3 runs 15 residues. CDR3 sequence: CASSRHAGGYEEQYF. DNA for the CDR3: TGTGCCAGCAGCCGGCATGCGGGAGGGTATGAGGAGCAGTACTTC. Full variable domain (outside the CDR3, taken from reference TRBV14 and TRBJ2-7): EAGVTQFPSHSVIEKGQTVTLRCDPISGHDNLYWYRRVMGKEIKFLLHFVKESKQDESGMPNNRFLAERTGGTYSTLKVQPAELEDSGVYFCASSRHAGGYEEQYFGPGTRLTVT.

The CDR3 here is CASSMGGADTQYF. CDR3 nucleotides: TGTGCCAGTAGTATGGGGGGTGCAGATACGCAGTATTTT. This rearrangement joins TRBV19 to TRBJ2-3; D is possibly TRBD2 (6 bases). Trimming left V 3 bases short and J 4 bases short, with 8 bases between. The CDR3 covers 13 residues. Germline V gene sequence: CDR1 LNHDA, CDR2 SQIVND (reference sequence). Full variable domain (rest looked up from reference TRBV19 and TRBJ2-3): DGGITQSPKYLFRKEGQNVTLSCEQNLNHDAMYWYRQDPGQGLRLIYYSQIVNDFQKGDIAEGYSVSREKKESFPLTVTSAQKNPTAFYLCASSMGGADTQYFGPGTRLTVL.

The chain carries TRBV19 and TRBJ2-1; perhaps TRBD2 as D (6 bases). Germline CDR1 and CDR2: LNHDA and SQIVND (reference sequence). Trimming stripped 3 bases from V and 6 bases from J, with 9 bases between. The CDR3 contains 13 residues. The CDR3 loop reads CASSMTGLNEQFF. Written as DNA, the CDR3 is TGTGCCAGTAGTATGACGGGACTCAATGAGCAGTTCTTC. Full variable domain (outside the CDR3, taken from reference TRBV19 and TRBJ2-1): DGGITQSPKYLFRKEGQNVTLSCEQNLNHDAMYWYRQDPGQGLRLIYYSQIVNDFQKGDIAEGYSVSREKKESFPLTVTSAQKNPTAFYLCASSMTGLNEQFFGPGTRLTVL.

This chain links TRBV28 with TRBJ2-7; D possibly corresponds to TRBD2 (6 bases). This CDR3 region has 16 residues. Germline CDR1 MDHEN, CDR2 SYDVKM. V was trimmed by 5 bases and J by 0 bases, leaving 17 bases between them. The CDR3, as DNA: TGTGCCAGCAGTGGCACGGGGACTCGGAGCTCCTACGAGCAGTACTTC. It is translated as CASSGTGTRSSYEQYF.

Here the CDR3 reads CASSLTSGVHDEQFF. CDR3 DNA: TGTGCCAGCAGCCTGACTAGCGGGGTGCACGATGAGCAGTTCTTC. V and J are TRBV27 and TRBJ2-1, with 11 bases aligning to TRBD2. The CDR3 runs 15 residues. From germline, CDR1 is MNHEY and CDR2 SMNVEV (reference sequence). The junction had 9 bases not matched to a gene; V was cut back by 6 bases and J by 8 bases.

CDR3 protein: CASSESGTGFYNEQFF. CDR3 nucleotide sequence: TGCGCCAGCAGTGAGTCCGGGACAGGGTTCTACAATGAGCAGTTCTTC. This chain connects TRBV10-2 to TRBJ2-1, with 9 bases lining up with TRBD1. The CDR3 has 16 amino acids. The junction had 3 bases not matched to a gene; V was cut back by 0 bases and J by 3 bases. The germline V gene has CDR1 WSHSY and CDR2 SAAADI.

This clone was seen a single time. This sequence joins TRBV6-1 and TRBJ2-5, with 12 bases aligning to TRBD2. V was clipped by 4 bases and J by 3 bases; unmatched bases: 6. CDR3 length: 16 residues. CDR1 and CDR2 (germline): MNHNS, SASEGT. This CDR3 reads CASSGRLAGAKETQYF. For the CDR3, the DNA is TGTGCCAGCAGTGGACGACTAGCGGGAGCGAAAGAGACCCAGTACTTC.

The chain carries TRBV21-1 and TRBJ2-1; no DNA check was done on the table's D call, TRBD2. TRBV21-1 counts as a pseudogene. CDR3 length: 16 amino acids. The CDR3: CASSLKAPAGGNEQFF. CDR3 sequence (DNA): TGTGCCAGCAGCCTAAAAGCACCAGCGGGAGGTAATGAGCAGTTCTTC.

The chain joins TRBV27 to TRBJ2-3, with D possibly matching TRBD2 (7 bases). The CDR3 loop spans 15 amino acids. Per germline, CDR1 MNHEY and CDR2 SMNVEV (reference sequence). V gave up 6 bases and J gave up 3 bases, with 16 bases separating them. The CDR3 region has the DNA TGTGCCAGCAGCCCTAGCGGAGGGGGGACAGATACGCAGTATTTT. This sequence encodes CASSPSGGGTDTQYF.

The genes are TRBV10-3 and TRBJ2-7; no firm D call. The ends were cut back, 4 bases at V and 3 bases at J, with 16 bases in the middle. This CDR3 region has 15 residues. Germline V gives CDR1 ENHRY, CDR2 SYGVKD. The CDR3 sequence: CAISVRRTANYEQYF. DNA for the CDR3: TGTGCCATCAGTGTCCGTAGGACGGCGAACTACGAGCAGTACTTC.

In nucleotides, the CDR3 is TGTGCTAGTGGTTTGGTGGCACCTAGCGGGAGGGCAGATACGCAGTATTTT. This sequence encodes CASGLVAPSGRADTQYF. The chain uses TRBV12-5 and TRBJ2-3; 12 bases are shared with TRBD2. The CDR3 is 17 residues long. V lost 0 bases to trimming and J lost 4 bases; unmatched junction nucleotides: 5. CDR1 LGHNT and CDR2 FRNRAP come from the germline V gene.

As for this clone: This sample also contains other DNA sequences that code for the same CDR3. This chain uses TRBV11-3 with TRBJ2-7; possibly TRBD2 for D (6 bases). V lost 5 bases, J lost 1 base, and 9 bases lay in between. The germline gives CDR1 SGHNT, CDR2 YENEEA. The CDR3 extends over 13 amino acids. The DNA for the CDR3 is TGTGCCAGCAGCCTGGGGACTTCCTACGAGCAGTACTTC. Its translation is CASSLGTSYEQYF.

The chain combines TRBV6-1 with TRBJ2-7; 8 bases map to TRBD1. Losses at the gene ends were 1 base for V and 6 bases for J; bases not matched to a gene: 11. CDR1 is MNHNS, CDR2 SASEGT, per germline. The CDR3 totals 16 residues. CDR3 nucleotides: TGTGCCAGCAGTGAAGTCCGGGTCCGACAGGGGCCCGAGCAGTACTTC. Translated, it gives CASSEVRVRQGPEQYF.

The chain is built from TRBV29-1 and TRBJ2-5; D ambiguous. The DNA end is a closer match to TRBJ2-7, so the J assignment may be wrong. Germline V lookup: CDR1 SQVTM, CDR2 ANQGSEA. CDR3 length: 13 amino acids. DNA of the CDR3: TGCAGCGTTGAAGGACCCGACACTTACGAGCAGTACTTC. This encodes CSVEGPDTYEQYF.

The chain joins TRBV4-1 to TRBJ1-2, with D hard to call. The V end was cut by 3 bases, the J end by 8 bases, with 10 bases between. The CDR3 consists of 12 residues. Looked up from germline, CDR1 is MGHRA and CDR2 is YSYEKL. In DNA, the CDR3 is TGCGCCAGCAGCCAGGCCGTGGGCGGCTACACCTTC. Its translation: CASSQAVGGYTF.

V and J are TRBV15 and TRBJ1-2, with D possibly matching TRBD1 (6 bases). V dropped 5 bases and J dropped 4 bases, with 11 bases sitting between them. Germline V lookup: CDR1 LNHNV, CDR2 YYDKDF (reference sequence). CDR3 length equals 13 residues. CDR3 DNA sequence: TGTGCCACCAGCCAGGACAGACTCTATGGCTACACCTTC. This encodes CATSQDRLYGYTF.

The chain has TRBV6-4 and TRBJ2-7, with D tentatively TRBD1 (6 bases). With 4 bases removed from V and 0 bases from J, the gap between germline ends came to 13 bases. Germline CDR1 and CDR2: MRHNA and SNTAGT. The CDR3 runs 15 residues. The CDR3 nucleotides read TGTGCCAGCAGTGTTTGGACAGCAAGCTCCTACGAGCAGTACTTC. Its translation is CASSVWTASSYEQYF.

The V gene is TRBV27, the J gene TRBJ2-1; D perhaps matches TRBD2 (6 bases). The germline CDR1 and CDR2 sequences are MNHEY and SMNVEV (reference sequence). Trimming took 4 bases from V and 8 from J, leaving 18 bases between them. The CDR3 has 15 amino acids. CDR3 coding DNA: TGTGCCAGCAGTTGGTTGGCCTTCCGGAGGGATGAGCAGTTCTTC. It translates to CASSWLAFRRDEQFF.

The rearrangement links TRBV9 to TRBJ2-3; maybe TRBD2 (5 bases). This CDR3 comprises 17 residues. CDR1 is SGDLS, CDR2 YYNGEE, per germline. The germline V and J ends were trimmed by 4 bases and 0 bases, with 18 bases remaining between them. Written as DNA, the CDR3 is TGTGCCAGCAGCCCCGAGGGAGTAGCGTCTAGCACAGATACGCAGTATTTT. Translated: CASSPEGVASSTDTQYF.

V is TRBV9 and J is TRBJ1-4; perhaps TRBD1 as D (5 bases). This CDR3 contains 16 residues. V lost 3 bases to trimming and J lost 5 bases, with 17 bases between them. Germline assignment: CDR1 SGDLS and CDR2 YYNGEE. Here the CDR3 DNA reads TGTGCCAGCAGCGACGGGTCAGGGCCGGTAAATGAAAAACTGTTTTTT. Protein: CASSDGSGPVNEKLFF.

This clone appeared once. The chain carries TRBV7-3 and TRBJ2-2; TRBD1 is a possible D gene (6 bases). Germline V gene sequence: CDR1 SGHTA, CDR2 FQGTGA. Trimming left V 5 bases short and J 3 bases short, with 10 bases between. CDR3 length: 14 residues. CDR3 loop: CASSPGQHTGELFF. The CDR3 nucleotides are TGTGCCAGCAGCCCTGGACAGCACACCGGGGAGCTGTTTTTT.